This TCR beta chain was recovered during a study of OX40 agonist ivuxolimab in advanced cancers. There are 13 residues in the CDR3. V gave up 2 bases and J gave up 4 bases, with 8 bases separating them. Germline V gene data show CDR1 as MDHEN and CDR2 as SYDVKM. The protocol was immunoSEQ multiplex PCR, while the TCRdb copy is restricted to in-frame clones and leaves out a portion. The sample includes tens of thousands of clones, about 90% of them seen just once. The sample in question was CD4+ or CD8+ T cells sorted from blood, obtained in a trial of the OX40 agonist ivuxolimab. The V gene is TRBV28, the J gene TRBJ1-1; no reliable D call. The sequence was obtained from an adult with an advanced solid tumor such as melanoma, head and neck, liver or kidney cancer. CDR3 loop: CASSLVGRTEAFF. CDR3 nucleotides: TGTGCCAGCAGTTTAGTAGGTCGCACTGAAGCTTTCTTT.